These 25 T cell receptor beta chains came from one sample sequenced in a study of T cell repertoires in cytomegalovirus infection. MiXCR, applied by TCRdb to the reads, yields one record per CDR3 protein. The top ten hold approximately 30% of the sample, which has 150,000 to 200,000 distinct CDR3 sequences, approximately 15% seen once. The source material was PBMCs. These receptors all come from a human donor in good health (CMV status not recorded). Some clones in this sample may be carry-over from other donors' samples.

This clonotype was counted between two and nine times. This chain joins TRBV5-6 and TRBJ2-1; a weak D match, TRBD2 (5 bases). CDR1 is SGHDT and CDR2 is YYEEEE in the germline V gene. V lost 2 bases and J lost 9, with 15 bases in between. This CDR3 is built from 14 residues. CDR3 protein: CASSFGRGSGEQFF. CDR3 DNA sequence: TGTGCCAGCAGCTTTGGGAGAGGGTCGGGTGAGCAGTTCTTC.

The chain has TRBV7-9 and TRBJ1-5; D is undetermined. V was shortened by 5 bases and J by 13 bases, with 18 bases between the two germline ends. Germline V gives CDR1 SEHNR, CDR2 FQNEAQ (reference sequence). This CDR3 is built from 13 residues. As DNA, the CDR3 is TGTGCCAGCAGCCCCATAGGGAGGGAAGATCAGCATTTT. This sequence encodes CASSPIGREDQHF.

Ten or more counts support this clonotype. The gene calls are TRBV7-3 and TRBJ2-3; TRBD1 matches 7 bases. Germline CDR1 reads SGHTA; CDR2 reads FQGTGA. The CDR3 sequence is 16 residues long. The V and J ends lost 5 bases and 6 bases, in that order; junction bases with no gene match: 14. CDR3 in DNA: TGTGCCAGCAGCCTAGGACGAGGGGGCAGAGAGGATACGCAGTATTTT. It yields the protein CASSLGRGGREDTQYF.

Ten or more counts support this clonotype. The chain carries TRBV7-6 and TRBJ1-1; weak D call: TRBD1 (5 bases). This CDR3 has 16 amino acids. Germline values: CDR1 SGHVS, CDR2 FNYEAQ. V shed 3 bases and J shed 0 bases, with 14 bases lying between them. Here the CDR3 DNA reads TGTGCCAGCAGCTTGAGGGGAGAATTCTTGAACACTGAAGCTTTCTTT. Translation: CASSLRGEFLNTEAFF. Complete variable domain (other parts from reference TRBV7-6 and TRBJ1-1): GAGVSQSPRYKVTKRGQDVALRCDPISGHVSLYWYRQALGQGPEFLTYFNYEAQQDKSGLPNDRFSAERPEGSISTLTIQRTEQRDSAMYRCASSLRGEFLNTEAFFGQGTRLTVV.

This clonotype was seen ten or more times. This chain links TRBV28 with TRBJ1-5; TRBD1 is a possible D gene (6 bases). The CDR3 is 15 amino acids. V was trimmed by 3 bases and J by 1 base, leaving 10 bases between them. The V gene's germline CDR1 is MDHEN and CDR2 SYDVKM. The CDR3 region has the DNA TGTGCCAGCAGTTTGTCCGGGACAAGCAATCAGCCCCAGCATTTT. Its protein product is CASSLSGTSNQPQHF. Variable domain in full (rest from reference TRBV28 and TRBJ1-5): DVKVTQSSRYLVKRTGEKVFLECVQDMDHENMFWYRQDPGLGLRLIYFSYDVKMKEKGDIPEGYSVSREKKERFSLILESASTNQTSMYLCASSLSGTSNQPQHFGDGTRLSIL.

This clonotype was recorded many times. V and J are TRBV7-2 and TRBJ2-3; the D call may be TRBD1 or TRBD2 (6 bases each). CDR3 length: 19 residues. Looked up from germline, CDR1 is SGHTA and CDR2 is FQGNSA. Deletions cut 1 base from V and 0 bases from J, with 20 bases between. The CDR3 sequence: CASSLDGGFGASSTDTQYF. The CDR3 region has the DNA TGTGCCAGCAGCTTAGACGGGGGCTTTGGCGCATCTAGCACAGATACGCAGTATTTT. The full variable domain, completed using reference TRBV7-2 and TRBJ2-3, is GAGVSQSPSNKVTEKGKDVELRCDPISGHTALYWYRQSLGQGLEFLIYFQGNSAPDKSGLPSDRFSAERTGGSVSTLTIQRTQQEDSAVYLCASSLDGGFGASSTDTQYFGPGTRLTVL.

The chain recombines TRBV29-1 with TRBJ1-1; the D is unclear. Germline values: CDR1 SQVTM, CDR2 ANQGSEA. V lost 6 bases, J lost 5 bases, and 13 bases lay in between. CDR3 length: 12 amino acids. The CDR3 here is CSVDALETEAFF. The CDR3 nucleotides are TGCAGCGTAGACGCTTTGGAAACTGAAGCTTTCTTT. The whole variable domain, filled in from reference TRBV29-1 and TRBJ1-1, reads SAVISQKPSRDICQRGTSLTIQCQVDSQVTMMFWYRQQPGQSLTLIATANQGSEATYESGFVIDKFPISRPNLTFSTLTVSNMSPEDSSIYLCSVDALETEAFFGQGTRLTVV.

V usage is TRBV28 and J usage is TRBJ1-4, with 9 bases aligning to TRBD1. Germline assignment: CDR1 MDHEN and CDR2 SYDVKM. The J segment lost 7 bases and the V segment lost 5 bases, leaving 8 bases of the junction unmatched. The CDR3 is made up of 15 amino acids. CDR3 loop: CASSGLQGASEKLFF. CDR3 sequence (DNA): TGTGCCAGCAGTGGTTTACAGGGGGCGTCTGAAAAACTGTTTTTT.

This clonotype was picked up many times. The chain couples TRBV20-1 to TRBJ2-7; D perhaps matches TRBD2 (5 bases). V lost 2 bases to trimming and J lost 0 bases, with 11 bases between them. CDR1 and CDR2 from the germline V gene are DFQATT and SNEGSKA (reference sequence). The CDR3 sequence is 14 residues long. The CDR3 loop is CSARRPGSSYEQYF. The CDR3 nucleotides are TGCAGTGCTAGAAGGCCGGGATCCTCCTACGAGCAGTACTTC.

This clonotype was seen more than once but under ten times. The chain joins TRBV11-2 to TRBJ1-1, with a possible D match to TRBD1 (6 bases). Trimming took off 6 bases at V and 1 base at J, with 15 bases between the two ends. This CDR3 is 15 amino acids long. From germline, CDR1 is SGHAT and CDR2 FQNNGV. The CDR3 loop reads CASRSQGLPNTEAFF. The CDR3 DNA reads as TGTGCCAGCAGGTCACAGGGTTTACCGAACACTGAAGCTTTCTTT.

On this clonotype itself: A junction end diverges from the germline sequence, so it may reflect a read error. V gene TRBV7-7 combines with J gene TRBJ2-7, with 7 positions matching TRBD1. This CDR3 comprises 13 residues. The germline gives CDR1 SSHAT, CDR2 FNYEAQ (reference sequence). The DNA of the CDR3 is TGTGCTAGCAGCTTAGTGGTGGGGGACAGCCTATACTTC. This sequence encodes CASSLVVGDSLYF.

This chain joins TRBV30 and TRBJ1-1, with unresolved D. V was pared by 1 base and J by 2 bases, with 17 bases between. This CDR3 comprises 16 residues. The V gene's germline CDR1 is GTSNPN and CDR2 SVGIG (reference sequence). The CDR3 sequence is CAWSAWTGKANTEAFF. The CDR3 DNA sequence: TGTGCCTGGAGTGCTTGGACCGGAAAAGCCAACACTGAAGCTTTCTTT.

The V gene is TRBV28, the J gene TRBJ2-5; D remains ambiguous. Per the germline V gene, CDR1 is MDHEN and CDR2 is SYDVKM. This CDR3 comprises 13 residues. With 4 bases removed from V and 2 bases from J, the gap between germline ends came to 8 bases. Here the CDR3 DNA reads TGTGCCAGCAGTTCCTACCGACAAGAGACCCAGTACTTC. Protein product: CASSSYRQETQYF. The full variable domain, completed using reference TRBV28 and TRBJ2-5, is DVKVTQSSRYLVKRTGEKVFLECVQDMDHENMFWYRQDPGLGLRLIYFSYDVKMKEKGDIPEGYSVSREKKERFSLILESASTNQTSMYLCASSSYRQETQYFGPGTRLLVL.

A few counts support this clonotype. This chain joins TRBV28 and TRBJ2-1; 10 nucleotides match TRBD2. V lost 3 bases, J lost 6 bases, and 8 bases stayed unmatched. This CDR3 is built from 16 residues. In germline, CDR1 is MDHEN, CDR2 SYDVKM. CDR3 sequence: CASSFPTSGLFNEQFF. DNA of the CDR3: TGTGCCAGCAGTTTCCCGACTAGCGGGCTTTTCAATGAGCAGTTCTTC.

The V gene is TRBV3-1, the J gene TRBJ2-1; the match to TRBD2 covers 9 bases. V gave up 3 bases and J gave up 3 bases; unmatched junction bases: 12. The CDR3 has 18 amino acids. Germline CDR1 and CDR2: LGHDT and YNNKEL (reference sequence). The DNA of the CDR3 is TGTGCCAGCAGCCAGCGGGAGGGCCTAGGGGCTCTCTACAATGAGCAGTTCTTC. Protein: CASSQREGLGALYNEQFF.

This clonotype occurred many times. The chain joins TRBV7-3 to TRBJ2-1; weak D call: TRBD2 (6 bases). Between the trimmed V and J ends, which lost 0 bases and 8 bases, there was a span of 14 bases. CDR3 size: 15 residues. Germline V gene data show CDR1 as SGHTA and CDR2 as FQGTGA. The CDR3 here is CASSLTGGSRDEQFF. The DNA of the CDR3 is TGTGCCAGCAGCTTAACCGGGGGTTCTCGGGATGAGCAGTTCTTC.

V is TRBV29-1 and J is TRBJ1-1, with D possibly matching TRBD1 (5 bases). The CDR3 covers 14 residues. The V end was cut by 7 bases, the J end by 1 base, with 16 bases between. Germline CDR1 and CDR2: SQVTM and ANQGSEA. For the CDR3, the DNA is TGCAGCGGACTGTTTGGGGGAGGGAACACTGAAGCTTTCTTT. It encodes CSGLFGGGNTEAFF.

The chain recombines TRBV28 with TRBJ2-1, with TRBD1 as a possible D gene (5 bases). V lost 10 bases to trimming and J lost 5 bases, with 18 bases between them. This CDR3 spans 14 amino acids. Germline values: CDR1 MDHEN, CDR2 SYDVKM. The CDR3 sequence is CATQRQRIDNEQFF. The CDR3, as DNA: TGTGCCACCCAAAGACAGAGAATTGACAATGAGCAGTTCTTC.

The chain joins TRBV7-3 to TRBJ2-7, with 7 bases lining up with TRBD1. V shed 5 bases and J 6 bases; nucleotides not matched to a gene: 10. This CDR3 region has 14 residues. CDR1 is SGHTA and CDR2 is FQGTGA in the germline V gene. This CDR3 is CASSTGAGASEQYF. For the CDR3, the DNA is TGTGCCAGCAGCACAGGGGCGGGCGCATCCGAGCAGTACTTC.

This clonotype has at least ten counts. The chain is built from TRBV7-2 and TRBJ1-3; TRBD1 is a possible D gene (5 bases). This CDR3 has 15 amino acids. Germline lookup yields CDR1 SGHTA and CDR2 FQGNSA. V was cut by 5 bases and J by 1 base, with 12 bases left in between. The CDR3 DNA reads TGTGCCAGCAGCCTGCGGGGGGATTCTGGAAACACCATATATTTT. This translates into CASSLRGDSGNTIYF.

The genes are TRBV28 and TRBJ2-5; no firm D call. With 1 base removed from V and 2 bases from J, the gap between germline ends came to 5 bases. The CDR3 loop spans 13 amino acids. Germline lookup yields CDR1 MDHEN and CDR2 SYDVKM. The CDR3 region has the DNA TGTGCCAGCAGTTTATCCCAGCAAGAGACCCAGTACTTC. Protein sequence: CASSLSQQETQYF.

V gene TRBV20-1 combines with J gene TRBJ1-2, with TRBD1 matching over 10 bases. The CDR3 consists of 14 residues. Losses at the gene ends were 5 bases for V and 7 bases for J; bases not matched to a gene: 10. Germline lookup yields CDR1 DFQATT and CDR2 SNEGSKA (reference sequence). The CDR3 coding sequence is TGCAGTGCTGTCACGGACAGGGGGGTCCTTGGCTACACCTTC. It codes for CSAVTDRGVLGYTF.

This chain uses TRBV28 with TRBJ2-4; the D gene is possibly TRBD1 (5 bases). V was trimmed by 4 bases and J by 2 bases, leaving 12 bases between them. The CDR3 is made up of 15 amino acids. Germline CDR1 is MDHEN and CDR2 is SYDVKM. The DNA of the CDR3 is TGTGCCAGCAGTTCCCAGGGCTTCACCAAAAACATTCAGTACTTC. Its protein is CASSSQGFTKNIQYF. The complete variable domain, with remaining parts taken from reference TRBV28 and TRBJ2-4, reads DVKVTQSSRYLVKRTGEKVFLECVQDMDHENMFWYRQDPGLGLRLIYFSYDVKMKEKGDIPEGYSVSREKKERFSLILESASTNQTSMYLCASSSQGFTKNIQYFGAGTRLSVL.

The genes are TRBV20-1 and TRBJ2-7, with 9 bases that match TRBD2. Germline V CDR1 and CDR2: DFQATT, SNEGSKA (reference sequence). V trimming: 3 bases; J trimming: 2 bases; junction bases outside the gene matches: 5. This CDR3 has 14 amino acids. CDR3 nucleotide sequence: TGCAGTGCTAGTATGCGGGAGGGCCCCTACGAGCAGTACTTC. Protein product: CSASMREGPYEQYF.

Only a few counts were recorded for this clonotype. One end of the junction varies from germline; a read error may be responsible. This chain joins TRBV12-5 and TRBJ2-2; D is perhaps TRBD1 (6 bases). CDR1 and CDR2 from the germline V gene are LGHNT and FRNRAP. The CDR3 loop spans 13 amino acids. The chain's CDR3 is CASGLAIGTLQVF. In DNA, the CDR3 is TGTGCTAGTGGTTTGGCGATTGGGACACTGCAGGTTTTT.